The table lists the clone carrying this TCR beta chain with many counts. Antigen: not known. One entry per CDR3 protein results from TCRdb running MiXCR on the PCR reads. Here the sample spans under 15,000 distinct CDR3 sequences, approximately 15% being singletons. This record comes from a study of molecular identifiers for immune sequencing clone quantification. Whole-study context: Replicate RNA came from 20,000 or 100,000 naive CD8 cells and was split five ways, and four parts were sequenced.

Study-wide findings and caveats: Clones of above 20 RNA copies carried over 99% of effector molecules; in naive cells they carried under 1%. Spiked Jurkat TCR RNA equivalent to one cell was reportedly detectable in about a million naive cells.

CDR3 length: 19 residues. Germline V CDR1 and CDR2: DFQATT, SNEGSKA (reference sequence). V lost 6 bases, J lost 1 base, and 28 bases lay in between. The J gene is TRBJ2-1, the V gene TRBV20-1; D remains ambiguous. Sequenced input: naive CD8+ T cells from blood, with Jurkat cell RNA spiked in. Regarding subset: FACS-sorted CD8+CD4-CCR7+CD45RA+ naive T cells. This sequence originates from a human donor in good health. Some libraries in this study had Jurkat cell RNA spiked in. DNA of the CDR3: TGCAGTGCAACCACCACTATATCCCCTGGCTTGAGGTCCTACAATGAGCAGTTCTTC. It specifies CSATTTISPGLRSYNEQFF.